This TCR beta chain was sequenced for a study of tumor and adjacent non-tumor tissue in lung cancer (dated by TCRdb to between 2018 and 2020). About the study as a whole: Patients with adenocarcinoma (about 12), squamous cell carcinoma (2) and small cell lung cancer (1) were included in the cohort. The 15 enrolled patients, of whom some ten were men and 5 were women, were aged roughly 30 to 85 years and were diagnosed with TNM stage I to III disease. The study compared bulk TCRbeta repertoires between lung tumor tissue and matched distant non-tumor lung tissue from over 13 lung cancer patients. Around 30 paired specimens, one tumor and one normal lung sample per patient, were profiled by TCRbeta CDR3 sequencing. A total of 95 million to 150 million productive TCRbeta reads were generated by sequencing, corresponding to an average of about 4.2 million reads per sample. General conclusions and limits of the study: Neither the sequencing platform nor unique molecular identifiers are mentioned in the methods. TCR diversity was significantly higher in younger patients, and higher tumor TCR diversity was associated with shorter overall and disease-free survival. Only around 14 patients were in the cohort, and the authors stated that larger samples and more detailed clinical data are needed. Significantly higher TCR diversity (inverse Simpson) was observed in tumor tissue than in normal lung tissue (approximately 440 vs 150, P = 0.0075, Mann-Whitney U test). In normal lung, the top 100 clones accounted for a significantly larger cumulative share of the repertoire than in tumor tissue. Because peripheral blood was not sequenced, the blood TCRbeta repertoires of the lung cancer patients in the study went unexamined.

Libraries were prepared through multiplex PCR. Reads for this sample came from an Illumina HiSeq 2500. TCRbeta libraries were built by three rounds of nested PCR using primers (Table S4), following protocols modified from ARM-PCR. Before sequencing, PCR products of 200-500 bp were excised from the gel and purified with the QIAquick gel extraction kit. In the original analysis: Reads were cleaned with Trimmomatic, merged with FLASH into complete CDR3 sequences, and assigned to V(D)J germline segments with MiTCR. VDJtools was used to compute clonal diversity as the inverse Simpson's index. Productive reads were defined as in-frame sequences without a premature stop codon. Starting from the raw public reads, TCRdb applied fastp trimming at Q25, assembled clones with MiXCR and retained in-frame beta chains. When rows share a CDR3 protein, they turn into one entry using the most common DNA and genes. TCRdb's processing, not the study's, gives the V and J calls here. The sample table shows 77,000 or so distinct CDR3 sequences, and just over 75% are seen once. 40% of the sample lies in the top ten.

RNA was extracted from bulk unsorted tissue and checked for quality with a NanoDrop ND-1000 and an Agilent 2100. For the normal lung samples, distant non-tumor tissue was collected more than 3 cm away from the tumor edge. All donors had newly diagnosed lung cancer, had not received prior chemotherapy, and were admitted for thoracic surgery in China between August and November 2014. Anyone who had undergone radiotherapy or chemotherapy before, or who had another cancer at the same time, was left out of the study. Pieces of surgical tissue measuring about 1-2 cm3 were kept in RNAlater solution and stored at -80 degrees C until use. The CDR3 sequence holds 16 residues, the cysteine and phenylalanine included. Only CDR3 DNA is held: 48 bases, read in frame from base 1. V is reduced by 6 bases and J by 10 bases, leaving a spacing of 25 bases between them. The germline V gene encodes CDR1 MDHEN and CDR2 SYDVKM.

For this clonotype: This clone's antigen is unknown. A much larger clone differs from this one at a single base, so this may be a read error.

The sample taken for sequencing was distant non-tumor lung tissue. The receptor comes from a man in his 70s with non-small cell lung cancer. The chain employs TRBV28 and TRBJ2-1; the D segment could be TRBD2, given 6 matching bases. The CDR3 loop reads CASSFTPGLEVREQFF. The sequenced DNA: TGTGCCAGCAGCTTTACACCGGGACTCGAAGTCAGGGAGCAGTTCTTC.